This TCR beta chain was identified during a study of T cell changes during pregnancy in multiple sclerosis. The V and J ends lost 4 bases and 5 bases, in that order; junction bases with no gene match: 10. CDR1 is SGHTA and CDR2 is FQGTGA in the germline V gene. The CDR3 is 15 residues long. Sequenced by immunoSEQ multiplex PCR; TCRdb stores in-frame clones only, minus some. The sample has over 10,000 clones; approximately 90% are singletons. The genes are TRBV7-3 and TRBJ2-5, with 7 bases fitting TRBD2. This sample comprised CD8+ T cells from peripheral blood mononuclear cells, obtained in the second trimester of pregnancy. This TCR was recovered from a female donor in good health, enrolled as a control in a pregnancy study. The CDR3 reads CASSSGLPGGETQYF. As DNA, the CDR3 is TGTGCCAGCAGCTCGGGACTACCGGGTGGGGAGACCCAGTACTTC.